The clone carrying this T cell receptor (beta chain) was recorded only once. Its antigen is unknown. Libraries were prepared by immunoSEQ multiplex PCR; TCRdb keeps only in-frame clonotypes and omits some of them. Of approximately 89,000 clones in the sample, more than 60% are singletons; the top ten hold more than 3.5%. This record belongs to a study of radiotherapy plus CTLA-4 blockade in lung cancer. General study points: How blood T cell clones changed early, along with interferon-beta, reportedly forecast response best. The study found tumor-derived TCR clones expanded in blood after radiotherapy plus ipilimumab.

Those with chemo-refractory metastatic non-small-cell lung cancer were treated with focal radiation combined with CTLA-4 blockade using ipilimumab. The source is a human donor with non-small cell lung cancer who had a partial response to radiotherapy plus ipilimumab. Some clones in this sample may be carry-over from other donors' samples. The specimen was peripheral blood, collected from a patient treated with radiotherapy plus ipilimumab.

The CDR3 DNA reads TGTGCCAGCGGAATGGTGGGGGGGGATTCACCCCTCCACTTT. Protein product: CASGMVGGDSPLHF. The V call is TRBV27, the J call TRBJ1-6, with TRBD1 as a possible D gene (5 bases). Germline values: CDR1 MNHEY, CDR2 SMNVEV (reference sequence). Trimming took 8 bases from V and 8 from J, leaving 16 bases between them. The CDR3 extends over 14 amino acids.